These T cell receptor beta chains were read from a single sample in a study of T-cell memory formation after mild COVID-19. Using its own MiXCR run on the 5' RACE reads, TCRdb lists one record per CDR3 protein. Of roughly 380,000 distinct CDR3 sequences listed, around 28% are singletons. Sequenced: PBMCs or a T cell subset sorted from them (not recorded which). All receptors derive from an adult woman who had mild COVID-19 (a few samples of this study predate the infection). Cell type and time point are not known. CDR3s include the opening cysteine and the closing phenylalanine or tryptophan. A D gene is named only where the DNA matches it firmly.

>TRBV6-2/TRBV6-3|TRBJ2-3|TRBD2
CAARVAGTTDTQYF
>TRBV2|TRBJ2-2|-
CASSAEDTGELFF
>TRBV6-5|TRBJ2-7|-
CASSSPGQKYEQYF
>TRBV20-1|TRBJ2-6|-
CSASRASSGANVLTF
>TRBV5-5|TRBJ2-1|-
CASSLHRDYNEQFF
>TRBV6-6|TRBJ2-5|TRBD2
CASSSLAGEETQYF
>TRBV12-3/TRBV12-4|TRBJ1-2|-
CASSFSTTVGANYGYTF
>TRBV18|TRBJ2-2|-
CASSTTGVRELFF
>TRBV7-9|TRBJ2-1|TRBD2
CASSFGGEGLPMDEQFF
>TRBV20-1|TRBJ2-7|-
CSARGQSPTYEQYF
>TRBV6-1|TRBJ2-5|TRBD1
CASGDRVETQYF
>TRBV5-4|TRBJ2-1|TRBD2
CASSPRRGGLNEQFF
>TRBV15|TRBJ2-1|TRBD2
CATSPGLAEYNEQFF
>TRBV18|TRBJ2-2|-
CASSLSGEGNTGELFF
>TRBV10-3|TRBJ2-7|TRBD1
CAIRGTGGNSYEQYF
>TRBV27|TRBJ2-6|-
CASSPSPGRASGANVLTF
>TRBV12-3/TRBV12-4|TRBJ1-2|-
CASSSPGNYGYTF
>TRBV6-2/TRBV6-3|TRBJ2-7|-
CASSYRDLTNEQYF
>TRBV4-1|TRBJ2-5|TRBD1
CASSQGPRTGGQETQYF
>TRBV2|TRBJ1-1|-
CASRRAVNTEAFF
>TRBV7-3|TRBJ2-1|TRBD2
CASSLKGTSGSKAHNEQFF
>TRBV7-2|TRBJ2-1|TRBD2
CASSHILAGSSYGYNEQFF
>TRBV4-2|TRBJ2-3|-
CASSQDVAPKATDTQYF
>TRBV6-2/TRBV6-3|TRBJ2-7|TRBD1
CASSLDRGSSSYEQYF
>TRBV12-3/TRBV12-4|TRBJ1-2|-
CASRPAPTQELTF
>TRBV5-1|TRBJ2-5|TRBD1
CASSLQPDRGGETQYF
>TRBV30|TRBJ2-7|TRBD2
CAWRREATYEQYF
>TRBV24-1|TRBJ2-3|-
CATSNRGMDTQYF
>TRBV5-1|TRBJ2-7|-
CASSLDPVGGYEQYF
>TRBV5-1|TRBJ2-3|-
CASSFGGKTSTDTQYF
>TRBV11-3|TRBJ2-1|-
CASSFLLNNEQFF
>TRBV29-1|TRBJ1-1|-
CSARPGQAFF
>TRBV6-5|TRBJ2-7|-
CASSGQSNYEQYF
>TRBV18|TRBJ2-3|TRBD2
CASSPRAGWAADTQYF
>TRBV20-1|TRBJ2-2|TRBD2
CSATGLANTGELFF
>TRBV12-3/TRBV12-4|TRBJ1-1|-
CASSPVFGAVEAFF
>TRBV6-5|TRBJ2-1|TRBD2
CASSPGASGRSLYNEQFF
>TRBV5-1|TRBJ1-1|-
CASSEWGPNTEAFF
>TRBV2|TRBJ2-7|-
CASGPPRDEQYF
>TRBV5-1|TRBJ2-7|-
CASSFSGEQYF
>TRBV24-1|TRBJ2-2|TRBD1
CATSDLRGHTGELFF
>TRBV6-6|TRBJ2-7|TRBD1
CAGSTGTGYEQYF
>TRBV12-3/TRBV12-4|TRBJ2-3|-
CASSPRAHGTDTQYF
>TRBV5-4|TRBJ2-3|-
CASSFKGVLTDTQYF
>TRBV18|TRBJ1-1|-
CASSPSRGGTEAFF
>TRBV5-4|TRBJ2-5|TRBD2
CASSLALAGVETQYF
>TRBV5-1|TRBJ2-7|TRBD2
CASSPRGGALDEQYF
>TRBV11-2|TRBJ2-3|TRBD2
CASSSSAASGDSTDTQYF
>TRBV15|TRBJ1-5|TRBD1
CATSIRDRGVFSNQPQHF
>TRBV6-4|TRBJ2-3|-
CASSEFERNTQYF